The 27 T cell receptor beta chains below come from one sample, sequenced in a study of Ad26.COV2.S vaccination and SARS-CoV-2 variants. Clones were read by immunoSEQ multiplex PCR, and TCRdb kept only the in-frame ones, dropping some. This repertoire shows 430,000 or so clones, roughly 87% found once; its top ten account for about 2.7%. Treatment: some 20 received Ad26.COV2.S at low or high dose, single or two shots; 5 received placebo; per-sample allocation not given. Samples came from day 63 after the first vaccine or placebo injection. The source was peripheral blood, collected in a trial of Ad26.COV2.S vaccine versus placebo. Receptor source: a person between 18 and 59 years old who received the Ad26.COV2.S COVID-19 vaccine or a placebo.

The gene calls are TRBV6-5 and TRBJ1-1; D call uncertain. The CDR3 length is 14 residues. The V gene lost 10 bases and the J gene lost 0 bases, with 15 bases spanning the gap. Germline CDR1 and CDR2: MNHEY and SVGAGI. CDR3 region: CATNKAVMNTEAFF. The CDR3, as DNA: TGTGCCACCAACAAAGCCGTTATGAACACTGAAGCTTTCTTT.

The CDR3 protein is CASSFFSTGVENIQYF. CDR3 DNA: TGTGCCAGCTCATTCTTTTCGACAGGGGTGGAAAACATTCAGTACTTC. This sequence joins TRBV18 and TRBJ2-4; TRBD1 agrees at 8 bases. V trimming: 5 bases; J trimming: 5 bases; junction bases outside the gene matches: 11. Germline CDR1 KGHSH, CDR2 LQKENI. CDR3 length: 16 amino acids.

The chain joins TRBV13 to TRBJ1-1, with D perhaps TRBD1 (6 bases). Trimming stripped 2 bases from V and 8 bases from J, with 15 bases between. Germline-derived CDR1 and CDR2 are PRHDT and FYEKMQ (reference sequence). CDR3 length: 14 residues. The CDR3 is CASSLPGGHWEAFF. CDR3 coding DNA: TGTGCCAGCAGCTTACCCGGGGGGCATTGGGAAGCTTTCTTT.

The rearrangement links TRBV5-4 to TRBJ2-6; perhaps TRBD2 as D (5 bases). V shed 4 bases and J shed 4 bases, with 12 bases lying between them. CDR1 is SGHNT and CDR2 is YYREEE in the germline V gene (reference sequence). The CDR3 has 15 amino acids. For the CDR3, the DNA is TGTGCCAGCAGCCCCCGCCTAGCCGGGGCCAACGTCCTGACTTTC. Translated: CASSPRLAGANVLTF.

The chain carries TRBV15 and TRBJ2-1; no firm D call. From germline, CDR1 is LNHNV and CDR2 YYDKDF (reference sequence). V gave up 5 bases and J gave up 3 bases, with 8 bases separating them. The CDR3 loop spans 13 amino acids. For the CDR3, the DNA is TGTGCCACCAGCGAAGGTGTCTACAATGAGCAGTTCTTC. Its translation: CATSEGVYNEQFF.

The V gene is TRBV7-9, the J gene TRBJ1-1; 9 bases are shared with TRBD1. Germline V lookup: CDR1 SEHNR, CDR2 FQNEAQ (reference sequence). V trimming: 5 bases; J trimming: 0 bases; junction bases outside the gene matches: 4. There are 15 residues in the CDR3. In DNA, the CDR3 is TGTGCCAGCAGCCTACAGGGGGCGATGAACACTGAAGCTTTCTTT. This sequence encodes CASSLQGAMNTEAFF.

This chain connects TRBV4-2 to TRBJ1-1, with D perhaps TRBD1 (6 bases). CDR3 length: 13 amino acids. CDR1 is LGHNA and CDR2 is YNFKEQ in the germline V gene. V shed 4 bases and J shed 3 bases, with 9 bases lying between them. The CDR3 DNA sequence: TGTGCCAGCAGCCTAAGGGGGGACACTGAAGCTTTCTTT. This translates into CASSLRGDTEAFF.

The chain has TRBV20-1 and TRBJ2-1; D remains ambiguous. CDR1 and CDR2 (germline): DFQATT, SNEGSKA (reference sequence). Between the trimmed V and J ends, which lost 3 bases and 4 bases, there was a span of 13 bases. The CDR3 sequence is 14 residues long. CDR3 in amino acids: CSASGSALYNEQFF. DNA of the CDR3: TGCAGTGCTAGTGGATCCGCTCTTTACAATGAGCAGTTCTTC.

This rearrangement joins TRBV10-3 to TRBJ2-1; 8 nucleotides match TRBD2. Losses at the gene ends were 2 bases for V and 6 bases for J; bases not matched to a gene: 6. The CDR3 is 15 residues long. Germline CDR1 and CDR2: ENHRY and SYGVKD. The CDR3 DNA sequence: TGTGCCATCAGTGAGACCCGAGGACTAGCCAATGAGCAGTTCTTC. It encodes CAISETRGLANEQFF.

This clone occurred a few times. Other DNA sequences in the same sample also yield this CDR3. This chain connects TRBV15 to TRBJ1-1, with D possibly matching TRBD1 (6 bases). V was clipped by 4 bases and J by 2 bases, with 8 bases between them. Per the germline V gene, CDR1 is LNHNV and CDR2 is YYDKDF (reference sequence). The CDR3 sequence is 13 residues long. The CDR3 DNA reads as TGTGCCACCAGCATACAGGGAAACACTGAAGCTTTCTTT. As protein: CATSIQGNTEAFF.

The chain recombines TRBV5-5 with TRBJ2-7; D perhaps matches TRBD1 (5 bases). The CDR3 extends over 14 amino acids. V lost 0 bases and J 2 bases, leaving 9 bases between the germline ends. Germline CDR1 is SGHKS and CDR2 is YYEKEE (reference sequence). The CDR3 here is CASSLAQGTYEQYF. The DNA of the CDR3 is TGTGCCAGCAGCTTGGCCCAGGGAACCTACGAGCAGTACTTC.

The chain couples TRBV11-3 to TRBJ2-2; D is undetermined. The germline V gene encodes CDR1 SGHNT and CDR2 YENEEA. V lost 3 bases to trimming and J lost 5 bases, with 10 bases between them. This CDR3 has 14 amino acids. The CDR3 DNA reads as TGTGCCAGCAGCTTCGATTCAGGAACCGGGGAGCTGTTTTTT. Its protein product is CASSFDSGTGELFF.

CDR3 sequence (DNA): TGTGCCAGCAGTGACGCCTTTCGGAGCTCCTACGAGCAGTACTTC. Its protein product is CASSDAFRSSYEQYF. The chain employs TRBV6-1 and TRBJ2-7; D remains unclear. Germline V gene data show CDR1 as MNHNS and CDR2 as SASEGT. V lost 3 bases, J lost 0 bases, and 12 bases lay in between. The CDR3 contains 15 residues.

This clone was recorded only once. In DNA, the CDR3 is TGTGCCAGCAGCGTATCAAGGACCTCCTACGAGCAGTACTTC. It specifies CASSVSRTSYEQYF. J is TRBJ2-7 and V is TRBV9; D gene unclear. V lost 1 base, J lost 0 bases, and 8 bases lay in between. The CDR3 runs 14 residues. Germline V lookup: CDR1 SGDLS, CDR2 YYNGEE.

The gene calls are TRBV5-5 and TRBJ1-5, with 9 bases identical to TRBD1. The CDR3 is made up of 17 amino acids. The germline CDR1 and CDR2 sequences are SGHKS and YYEKEE (reference sequence). V shed 1 base, J shed 5 bases, and the junction held 10 bases outside the gene matches. The CDR3 DNA is TGTGCCAGCAGCTTGAAGGGACAGGGAATCGATGATCAGCCCCAGCATTTT. Its translation: CASSLKGQGIDDQPQHF.

The table lists this clone with a count of one. The chain links TRBV7-9 to TRBJ1-6; D unresolved. The V end lost 4 bases, the J end lost 10 bases, and 11 bases lay between the germline ends. CDR1 is SEHNR, CDR2 FQNEAQ, per germline (reference sequence). This CDR3 has 13 amino acids. CDR3 sequence: CASSSELESPLHF. Here the CDR3 DNA reads TGTGCCAGCAGCTCAGAGTTGGAGTCACCCCTCCACTTT.

This chain joins TRBV4-3 and TRBJ2-3, with a tentative D call TRBD2 (5 bases). Germline V gives CDR1 LGHNA, CDR2 YSLEER. Trimming took off 0 bases at V and 3 bases at J, with 7 bases between the two ends. CDR3 length equals 14 residues. CDR3: CASSQDSATDTQYF. The CDR3 DNA is TGCGCCAGCAGCCAAGATAGCGCGACAGATACGCAGTATTTT.

This chain joins TRBV4-1 and TRBJ2-7, with a weak D call TRBD2 (7 bases). V was clipped by 4 bases and J by 6 bases, with 13 bases between them. Germline-derived CDR1 and CDR2 are MGHRA and YSYEKL. CDR3 length: 13 residues. The DNA for the CDR3 is TGCGCCAGCAGCCTAATAGGGGGGGCCGAGCAGTACTTC. Protein sequence: CASSLIGGAEQYF.

The J gene is TRBJ1-1, the V gene TRBV7-9; D unresolved. Germline V gene lookup returns CDR1 SEHNR and CDR2 FQNEAQ (reference sequence). Deletions cut 5 bases from V and 1 base from J, with 14 bases between. This CDR3 is 15 amino acids long. The CDR3 spells CASSPRTNQNTEAFF. The CDR3 region has the DNA TGTGCCAGCAGCCCCCGGACCAACCAGAACACTGAAGCTTTCTTT.

This clone showed up just once. The chain is built from TRBV6-5 and TRBJ2-3; D perhaps matches TRBD2 (6 bases). The CDR3 has 15 amino acids. The V gene lost 2 bases and the J gene lost 0 bases, with 9 bases spanning the gap. CDR1 and CDR2 (germline): MNHEY, SVGAGI. The CDR3 DNA follows: TGTGCCAGCAGTTACCGCGGGACTAGCACAGATACGCAGTATTTT. It translates to CASSYRGTSTDTQYF.

This clone was found once. The chain is built from TRBV9 and TRBJ2-4, with 8 nucleotides matching TRBD2. Germline values: CDR1 SGDLS, CDR2 YYNGEE. The V segment lost 3 bases and the J segment 7 bases; nucleotides outside the gene matches: 9. The CDR3 loop spans 15 amino acids. The CDR3 spells CASSAVGRGGNIQYF. CDR3 nucleotide sequence: TGTGCCAGCAGCGCCGTCGGACGGGGGGGTAACATTCAGTACTTC.

This clone showed up just once. V and J are TRBV7-2 and TRBJ1-2, with 7 bases matching TRBD1. The J segment lost 4 bases and the V segment lost 7 bases, leaving 12 bases of the junction unmatched. The CDR3 has 15 amino acids. Germline V gene data show CDR1 as SGHTA and CDR2 as FQGNSA. CDR3 DNA: TGTGCCAGCACCCAGGGGGGGGGCGCGTTCTATGGCTACACCTTC. This translates into CASTQGGGAFYGYTF.

The chain couples TRBV19 to TRBJ1-2; D unresolved. There are 16 residues in the CDR3. The ends were cut back, 5 bases at V and 5 bases at J, with 21 bases in the middle. CDR1 is LNHDA, CDR2 SQIVND, per germline (reference sequence). The CDR3, as DNA: TGTGCCAGTAGTCAAGGTATATCCGGGATCCCATATGGCTACACCTTC. This translates into CASSQGISGIPYGYTF. Complete variable domain (other parts from reference TRBV19 and TRBJ1-2): DGGITQSPKYLFRKEGQNVTLSCEQNLNHDAMYWYRQDPGQGLRLIYYSQIVNDFQKGDIAEGYSVSREKKESFPLTVTSAQKNPTAFYLCASSQGISGIPYGYTFGSGTRLTVV.

This chain links TRBV9 with TRBJ2-7; D uncertain. The CDR3 consists of 14 residues. Germline V lookup: CDR1 SGDLS, CDR2 YYNGEE. V lost 0 bases and J 0 bases, leaving 7 bases between the germline ends. The CDR3 DNA is TGTGCCAGCAGCGTAGCCCTTGCCTCCTACGAGCAGTACTTC. It specifies CASSVALASYEQYF.

The chain couples TRBV7-9 to TRBJ1-2; D remains unclear. V was pared by 2 bases and J by 4 bases, with 11 bases between. The germline gives CDR1 SEHNR, CDR2 FQNEAQ (reference sequence). This CDR3 spans 14 amino acids. The CDR3 sequence is CASSLSPALYGYTF. CDR3 nucleotide sequence: TGTGCCAGCAGCTTATCCCCAGCTCTCTATGGCTACACCTTC.

The gene calls are TRBV19 and TRBJ2-2, with TRBD2 as a possible D gene (5 bases). V was trimmed by 3 bases and J by 5 bases, leaving 13 bases between them. Germline V gene sequence: CDR1 LNHDA, CDR2 SQIVND (reference sequence). The CDR3 extends over 15 amino acids. CDR3 in DNA: TGTGCCAGTAGTATTCAGCCCGTAGCGACCGGGGAGCTGTTTTTT. Its protein product is CASSIQPVATGELFF. Complete variable domain (other parts from reference TRBV19 and TRBJ2-2): DGGITQSPKYLFRKEGQNVTLSCEQNLNHDAMYWYRQDPGQGLRLIYYSQIVNDFQKGDIAEGYSVSREKKESFPLTVTSAQKNPTAFYLCASSIQPVATGELFFGEGSRLTVL.

This sequence joins TRBV4-3 and TRBJ1-1; D is unclear. CDR1 and CDR2 (germline): LGHNA, YSLEER. This CDR3 spans 13 amino acids. With 3 bases removed from V and 3 bases from J, the gap between germline ends came to 8 bases. CDR3 region: CASSHTWDTEAFF. In DNA, the CDR3 is TGCGCCAGCAGCCATACGTGGGACACTGAAGCTTTCTTT.